The clone carrying this T cell receptor beta chain was counted between two and nine times. What it binds is unknown. A universal primer binding site was introduced by template switching. The final cDNA contained unique molecular identifiers. TCRdb reanalysed the 5' RACE reads using MiXCR and keeps one entry per CDR3 protein. The repertoire includes some 570,000 distinct CDR3 sequences, around 24% of them detected once, and 0.4% to 0.6% sits in the top ten. The data are from a study of identical twins. Study-level findings and limits: Out-of-frame alpha sequences common to twins were enriched for low generation probability. Twin pairs had excess sharing that was weaker in beta out-of-frame sequences. Abundant beta clonotypes from cord blood had fewer insertions, unlike memory repertoires, which showed none.

These data were likewise used in another study, on yellow fever vaccine responses in identical twins.

Sequenced material: CD4+ T cells sorted from blood. The TCR originated in a woman younger than 35 in good health.

The CDR3: CSARLRRGTPDTQYF. CDR3 in DNA: TGCAGTGCTAGATTACGACGGGGGACCCCAGATACGCAGTATTTT. The chain has TRBV20-1 and TRBJ2-3, with D tentatively TRBD2 (6 bases). The CDR3 runs 15 residues. CDR1 is DFQATT, CDR2 SNEGSKA, per germline (reference sequence). V was shortened by 2 bases and J by 4 bases, with 16 bases between the two germline ends.